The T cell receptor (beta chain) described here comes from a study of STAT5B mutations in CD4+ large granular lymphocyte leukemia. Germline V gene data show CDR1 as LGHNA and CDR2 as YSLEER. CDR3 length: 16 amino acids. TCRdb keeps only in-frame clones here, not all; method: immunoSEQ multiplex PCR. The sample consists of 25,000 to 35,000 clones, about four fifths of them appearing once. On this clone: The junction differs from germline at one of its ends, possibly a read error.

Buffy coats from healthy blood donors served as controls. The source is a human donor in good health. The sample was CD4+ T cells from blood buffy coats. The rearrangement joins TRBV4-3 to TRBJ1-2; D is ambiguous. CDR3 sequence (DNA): TGCGCCAGCAACCAAGACCTTGGTGGTGAGTTCTCCGGCTACACCTTC. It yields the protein CASNQDLGGEFSGYTF.